This record concerns one T cell receptor beta chain sequence. Its antigen is not yet known. Within one base of it there is no much larger clone, and no base qualities were kept. One collaborating source in Seattle enrolled patients during active infection and followed them longitudinally through the course of disease. Collaborating institutions collected whole blood in K2EDTA tubes following their own protocols. For TCRbeta analysis, collaborator samples were shipped as frozen whole blood, as isolated PBMCs, or as DNA extracted from either sample type. V is cut back by 2 bases and J by 5 bases, with 10 bases in the junction unmatched. The CDR3 spans 16 residues, from the cysteine through the phenylalanine. Only the CDR3 DNA stays, 48 bases, in frame from base 1. From the germline V gene (reference sequence), CDR1 is LGHDT and CDR2 is YNNKEL. The record originates from a study of blood T cell repertoires in COVID-19 (dated by TCRdb to 2019 to 2021). The study in broad terms: Samples covering the acute and convalescent phases of COVID-19 were provided by collaborators in the United States, Italy and Spain. Samples were obtained from the ongoing ImmuneRACE study (first 160 participants) and from over 1,000 subjects provided by 6 global collaborators. Nearly every sample came with metadata listing a de-identified subject ID, COVID-19 status, age in years and sex. Where HLA class I and class II types were available, the types were taken from metadata supplied by the sample provider, not from assay-based typing. A freely available public database, intended as a resource for researchers studying the immune response to SARS-CoV-2, is where the repertoires were released. Deeply sampled blood TCRbeta repertoires from subjects exposed to, actively infected with, or recovered from COVID-19 were included in the dataset. The prospective study material was composed of cDNA or gDNA derived from T cells, B-cell-depleted T cells, or PBMCs. Overall study outcomes, separate from this receptor: The quantity of clinical and demographic metadata differed by source and by participant and was supplied without curation.

TCRbeta CDR3 regions were amplified from genomic DNA by means of the immunoSEQ Assay, a bias-controlled multiplex PCR. Processing in the source paper ran as follows. Nucleated cell counts per sample were estimated from amplification of reference gene primers within the assay. Sequence reads were collapsed and filtered to measure the absolute abundance of every unique TCRbeta CDR3 rearrangement. For each sample, productive Simpson clonality was calculated as the square root of Simpson's diversity index over productive rearrangements. Drawn from immuneACCESS, this table holds only the in-frame rearrangements with V and J called that TCRdb kept. Clones are partly lost; checked studies trace under half to an unresolved V gene and leave the rest unexplained. V and J calls and clone size are as listed in that table; D and trimming were resolved from the DNA. The sample table shows some 140,000 clones, and roughly 80% are seen once. Of the sample, about 12% is held by the ten largest clones.

The rearranged segments are TRBV3-1 (or the pseudogene TRBV3-2) and TRBJ1-1, with 8 junctional bases fitting TRBD1. The TCR was taken from a woman in her sixties with COVID-19, enrolled during active disease. The source material was peripheral blood. DNA sequence: TGTGCCAGCAGCCAATTTGAAGACAGGGGAAGAACTGAAGCTTTCTTT. This encodes CASSQFEDRGRTEAFF.